Each of the 10 T cell receptor beta chains below was sequenced from the same sample in a study of blood T cell repertoires in COVID-19. Profiled with immunoSEQ multiplex PCR; TCRdb holds only in-frame clones, not every one. The repertoire holds about 87,000 clones, over 75% seen once, with approximately 3% in the top ten. Sample: peripheral blood. The receptor source for this set is a woman aged 80 or over with COVID-19, enrolled during active disease.

In its sample, this clone was seen once. The J gene is TRBJ2-3, the V gene TRBV10-3; no reliable D call. V gave up 0 bases and J gave up 0 bases, with 7 bases separating them. Germline CDR1 ENHRY, CDR2 SYGVKD. The CDR3 consists of 15 residues. The DNA of the CDR3 is TGTGCCATCAGTGAGTCGAGTTATAGCACAGATACGCAGTATTTT. Its translation is CAISESSYSTDTQYF.

The chain links TRBV28 to TRBJ2-5; 9 bases are shared with TRBD1. The CDR3 is 14 amino acids. The V gene end was trimmed by 6 bases and the J gene end by 4 bases; junction bases not matched to a gene: 6. CDR1 and CDR2 (germline): MDHEN, SYDVKM. CDR3 coding DNA: TGTGCCAGCAGCCCCCCGGACAGGGGAGAGACCCAGTACTTC. It codes for CASSPPDRGETQYF.

This clone has a single count. The chain employs TRBV5-6 and TRBJ2-5, with D maybe TRBD2 (6 bases). The germline CDR1 and CDR2 sequences are SGHDT and YYEEEE. V dropped 2 bases and J dropped 3 bases, with 11 bases sitting between them. This CDR3 has 14 residues. CDR3 protein: CASSFIAAEETQYF. The CDR3 DNA sequence: TGTGCCAGCAGCTTTATAGCGGCGGAAGAGACCCAGTACTTC.

V usage is TRBV29-1 and J usage is TRBJ1-5; D not resolved. The CDR3 extends over 13 amino acids. CDR1 and CDR2 from the germline V gene are SQVTM and ANQGSEA. Trimming took 1 base from V and 7 from J, leaving 11 bases between them. The CDR3 DNA sequence: TGCAGCGTTGAAGTCCAGGTTGGACAGCCCCAGCATTTT. This translates into CSVEVQVGQPQHF.

This clone was observed a single time. The rearrangement joins TRBV7-3 to TRBJ2-5; D not resolved. V was clipped by 0 bases and J by 13 bases, with 15 bases between them. The CDR3 is 13 residues long. Germline values: CDR1 SGHTA, CDR2 FQGTGA. CDR3 DNA: TGTGCCAGCAGCTTAACCCCCCAGAGCGCGAGGTACTTC. It translates to CASSLTPQSARYF.

V and J are TRBV18 and TRBJ1-2; D might be TRBD1 (5 bases). V dropped 2 bases and J dropped 8 bases, with 12 bases sitting between them. The CDR3 is 13 residues long. Germline CDR1 KGHSH, CDR2 LQKENI. The CDR3 loop reads CASSPKTGEGYTF. CDR3 in DNA: TGTGCCAGCTCACCAAAAACAGGCGAAGGCTACACCTTC.

The V call is TRBV3-1 (or the pseudogene TRBV3-2), the J call TRBJ2-3; 7 bases line up with TRBD2. The CDR3 is 13 amino acids. J lost 9 bases, V lost 6 bases, and 9 bases had no gene match. From germline, CDR1 is LGHDT and CDR2 YNNKEL (reference sequence). The CDR3, as DNA: TGTGCCAGCAGGATAACTAGCGCGGACACGCAGTATTTT. This translates into CASRITSADTQYF.

The V gene is TRBV29-1, the J gene TRBJ1-1; the match to TRBD1 covers 8 bases. Trimming at V came to 8 bases and at J to 4 bases, leaving 6 bases not matched to a gene. This CDR3 has 12 residues. Germline V gene sequence: CDR1 SQVTM, CDR2 ANQGSEA. The CDR3: CSHRDRGTEAFF. CDR3 sequence (DNA): TGCAGCCACAGAGACAGGGGCACTGAAGCTTTCTTT.

The V gene is TRBV10-3, the J gene TRBJ1-1; 7 bases line up with TRBD1. The CDR3 sequence is 15 residues long. The ends lost 4 bases at V and 2 bases at J; junction bases unmatched: 7. In germline, CDR1 is ENHRY, CDR2 SYGVKD. CDR3 in amino acids: CAISAPGQPNTEAFF. The CDR3 DNA reads as TGTGCCATCAGTGCTCCGGGACAGCCAAACACTGAAGCTTTCTTT.

The chain combines TRBV6-5 with TRBJ2-2, with D tentatively TRBD1 (6 bases). The CDR3 has 13 residues. Germline V gives CDR1 MNHEY, CDR2 SVGAGI. The V end lost 11 bases, the J end lost 8 bases, and 18 bases lay between the germline ends. This chain's CDR3 is CASPGAQAGELFF. CDR3 bases: TGTGCCTCCCCAGGGGCCCAAGCAGGGGAGCTGTTTTTT.